This is a list of T cell receptor beta chains from one sample in a study of response to subunit inactivated influenza vaccine. Using its own MiXCR run on the RT-PCR reads, TCRdb lists one record per CDR3 protein. The data contain about 610,000 distinct CDR3 sequences, around 15% of them singletons. The sample consisted of PBMCs from blood, taken 12 days after vaccination. The receptor set was obtained from a man over 45 who received an inactivated influenza vaccine. CDR3s include the opening cysteine and the closing phenylalanine or tryptophan.

>TRBV6-2/TRBV6-3|TRBJ2-3
CASSYSLAGGPIRDTQYF
>TRBV20-1|TRBJ2-5
CSASRASNLKTQYF
>TRBV4-3|TRBJ2-6
CASSQPSGSGANVLTF
>TRBV15|TRBJ2-5
CATSREVRVQETQYF
>TRBV3-1|TRBJ2-4
CASSQTVSIGIQYF
>TRBV20-1|TRBJ1-1
CSASGTGNMNTEAFF
>TRBV5-6|TRBJ2-5
CASSLGLAGGPRETQYF
>TRBV12-3/TRBV12-4|TRBJ1-1
CASTNTGGLEAFF
>TRBV2|TRBJ2-5
CASSEFWQETQYF
>TRBV12-3/TRBV12-4|TRBJ2-1
CASSPGAGRYNEQFF
>TRBV7-2|TRBJ2-1
CASSLVLGGAVYEQFF
>TRBV12-3/TRBV12-4|TRBJ2-5
CASSTSAGQETQYF
>TRBV7-2|TRBJ1-6
CASSLPGQGPNSPLHF
>TRBV5-1|TRBJ1-3
CASSTQGDSGNTIYF
>TRBV2|TRBJ2-1
CASGPYNEQFF
>TRBV3-1|TRBJ2-7
CASSQGLAGVYF
>TRBV20-1|TRBJ1-1
CSADPQTNTEAFF
>TRBV5-1|TRBJ2-4
CASSLGTFDKNIQYF
>TRBV7-8|TRBJ1-6
CASSLARVAGVVWSPLHF
>TRBV20-1|TRBJ1-5
CSAPLGTGRAQPQHF
>TRBV25-1|TRBJ2-7
CASSEWLVRRYEQYF
>TRBV11-2|TRBJ2-1
CASSLDPGRSNEQFF
>TRBV12-3/TRBV12-4|TRBJ2-5
CASSLGNSGTQYF
>TRBV9|TRBJ2-5
CASSEGSGPFEETQYF
>TRBV20-1|TRBJ1-5
CSASSVSQGFNQPQHF
>TRBV12-3/TRBV12-4|TRBJ1-2
CASSVDRGYGYTF
>TRBV11-2|TRBJ2-1
CASSSPGGSGGYNEQFF
>TRBV6-4|TRBJ1-1
CASSENRDGPPFF
>TRBV20-1|TRBJ2-1
CSATITSGIRDANEQFF
>TRBV6-1|TRBJ2-5
CASSRQGTSETQYF
>TRBV20-1|TRBJ2-5
CSARGGEETQYF
>TRBV10-3|TRBJ2-5
CAISSGVEETQYF
>TRBV9|TRBJ2-3
CASSVAPRVGDTQYF
>TRBV20-1|TRBJ2-1
CSARVKGLALYNEQFF
>TRBV6-2/TRBV6-3|TRBJ1-2
CASSAQGAGGYTF
>TRBV25-1|TRBJ2-5
CASSDRAEWLAGEETQYF
>TRBV29-1|TRBJ2-7
CSVVQGSYEQYF
>TRBV7-2|TRBJ2-1
CASSLTAGSYNEQFF
>TRBV12-3/TRBV12-4|TRBJ2-7
CASSFGLPPEQYF
>TRBV29-1|TRBJ1-2
CSVDWDDRNYGYTF
>TRBV5-1|TRBJ1-1
CASSLMQGHTEAFF
>TRBV3-1|TRBJ2-7
CASSLRGGILKNEQYF
>TRBV15|TRBJ1-5
CATSSEGASINQPQHF
>TRBV12-3/TRBV12-4|TRBJ2-5
CASNSRRQETQYF
>TRBV15|TRBJ2-2
CATSRDSVNGDHNTGELFF
>TRBV9|TRBJ2-1
CASSVAPRPRGDEQFF
>TRBV29-1|TRBJ1-3
CSALGDRTSGNTIYF
>TRBV28|TRBJ1-2
CASSFHKGYGYTF